Each of the 3 T cell receptor beta chains below was sequenced from the same sample in a study of cytomegalovirus exposure and HLA in healthy donors. PCR was performed using 60 Vbeta and 13 Jbeta primers. Sequencing was performed with immunoSEQ multiplex PCR; in TCRdb, only in-frame clones are kept and a portion is missing. The data contain roughly 110,000 clones, about 75% of them singletons. Sequenced: PBMCs. The receptors shown here come from a male donor in good health and CMV-seropositive.

The gene calls are TRBV7-2 and TRBJ2-7, with 7 bases fitting TRBD1. The trim removed 9 bases at V and 5 bases at J, leaving 10 bases unmatched. The CDR3 has 13 amino acids. The V gene's germline CDR1 is SGHTA and CDR2 FQGNSA. CDR3 sequence: CASAPTGRNEQYF. CDR3 DNA: TGTGCCAGTGCACCGACAGGGCGCAACGAGCAGTACTTC.

This chain links TRBV6-4 with TRBJ1-5, with 8 bases matching TRBD1. Trimming at V came to 2 bases and at J to 3 bases, leaving 18 bases not matched to a gene. The germline V gene has CDR1 MRHNA and CDR2 SNTAGT. This CDR3 is 20 amino acids long. CDR3 DNA sequence: TGTGCCAGCAGTGACCAAAACCGTTACTCCGGGACAGGAATCAATCAGCCCCAGCATTTT. It yields the protein CASSDQNRYSGTGINQPQHF.

The genes are TRBV18 and TRBJ1-1; a weak D match, TRBD1 (6 bases). This CDR3 region has 13 residues. The germline V gene encodes CDR1 KGHSH and CDR2 LQKENI. V lost 5 bases and J 4 bases, leaving 11 bases between the germline ends. CDR3 coding DNA: TGTGCCAGCTCAATAGGACAGCCCACTGAAGCTTTCTTT. Residues: CASSIGQPTEAFF.